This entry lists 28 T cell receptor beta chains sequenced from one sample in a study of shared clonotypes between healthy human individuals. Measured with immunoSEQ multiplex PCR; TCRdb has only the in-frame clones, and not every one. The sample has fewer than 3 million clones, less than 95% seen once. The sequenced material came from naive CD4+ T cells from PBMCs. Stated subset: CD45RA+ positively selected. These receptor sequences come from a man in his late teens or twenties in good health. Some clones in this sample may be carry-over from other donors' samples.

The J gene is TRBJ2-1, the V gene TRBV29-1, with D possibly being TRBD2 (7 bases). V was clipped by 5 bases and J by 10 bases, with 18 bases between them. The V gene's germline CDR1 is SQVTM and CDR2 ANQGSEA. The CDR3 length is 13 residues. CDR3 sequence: CSVTPRGGGEQFF. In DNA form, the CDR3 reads TGCAGCGTTACCCCCCGGGGAGGGGGGGAGCAGTTCTTC.

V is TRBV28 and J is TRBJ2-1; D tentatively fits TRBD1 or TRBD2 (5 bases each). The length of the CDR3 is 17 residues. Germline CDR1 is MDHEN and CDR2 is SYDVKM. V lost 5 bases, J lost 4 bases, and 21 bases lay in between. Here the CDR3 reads CASSPIAGDRRYNEQFF. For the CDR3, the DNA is TGTGCCAGCAGTCCAATTGCCGGGGACCGTCGATACAATGAGCAGTTCTTC.

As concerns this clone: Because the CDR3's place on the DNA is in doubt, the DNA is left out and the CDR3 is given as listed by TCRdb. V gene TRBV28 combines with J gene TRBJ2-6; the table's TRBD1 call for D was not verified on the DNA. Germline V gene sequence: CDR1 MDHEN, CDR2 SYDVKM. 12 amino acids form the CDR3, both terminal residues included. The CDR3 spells CASSPDVGQGTF.

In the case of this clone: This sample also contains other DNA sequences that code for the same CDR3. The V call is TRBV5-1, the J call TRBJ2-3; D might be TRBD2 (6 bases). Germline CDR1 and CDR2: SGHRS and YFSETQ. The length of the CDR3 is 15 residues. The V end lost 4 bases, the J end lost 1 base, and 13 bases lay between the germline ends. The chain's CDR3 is CASSLNPSGTDTQYF. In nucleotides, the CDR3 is TGCGCCAGCAGCCTGAACCCTAGCGGCACAGATACGCAGTATTTT.

As DNA, the CDR3 is TGCAGCGGCAAACTCCTCCTAGGGGATGAGCAGTTCTTC. Translating it yields CSGKLLLGDEQFF. The chain carries TRBV29-1 and TRBJ2-1, with D perhaps TRBD1 (5 bases). The CDR3 sequence is 13 residues long. Trimming pared 7 bases from V and 8 bases from J, leaving 18 bases between. Germline loops: CDR1 SQVTM, CDR2 ANQGSEA.

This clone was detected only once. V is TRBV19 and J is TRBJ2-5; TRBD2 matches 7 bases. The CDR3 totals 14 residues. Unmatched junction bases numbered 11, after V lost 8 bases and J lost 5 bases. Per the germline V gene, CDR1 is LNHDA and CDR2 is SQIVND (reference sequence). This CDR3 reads CASRRGGSGETQYF. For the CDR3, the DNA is TGTGCCAGTCGGAGGGGCGGGAGCGGGGAGACCCAGTACTTC.

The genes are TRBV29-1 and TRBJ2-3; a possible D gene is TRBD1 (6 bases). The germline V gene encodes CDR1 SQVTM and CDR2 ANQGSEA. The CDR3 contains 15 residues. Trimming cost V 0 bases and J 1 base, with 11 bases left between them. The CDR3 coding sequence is TGCAGCGTTGAAGAAGGGGGTAGGGGCACAGATACGCAGTATTTT. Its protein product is CSVEEGGRGTDTQYF.

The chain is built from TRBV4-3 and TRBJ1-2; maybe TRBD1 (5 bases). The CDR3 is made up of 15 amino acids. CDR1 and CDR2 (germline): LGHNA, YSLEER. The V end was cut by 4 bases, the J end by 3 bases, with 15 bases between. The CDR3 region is CASSPGRGWDYGYTF. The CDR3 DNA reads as TGCGCCAGCAGCCCCGGGAGGGGCTGGGACTATGGCTACACCTTC.

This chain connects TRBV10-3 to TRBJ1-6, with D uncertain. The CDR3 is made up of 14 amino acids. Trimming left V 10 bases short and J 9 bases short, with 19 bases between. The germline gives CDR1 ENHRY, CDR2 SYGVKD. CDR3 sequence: CATGTGSAGSPLHF. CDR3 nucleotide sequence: TGTGCCACCGGTACCGGGTCAGCGGGTTCACCCCTCCACTTT.

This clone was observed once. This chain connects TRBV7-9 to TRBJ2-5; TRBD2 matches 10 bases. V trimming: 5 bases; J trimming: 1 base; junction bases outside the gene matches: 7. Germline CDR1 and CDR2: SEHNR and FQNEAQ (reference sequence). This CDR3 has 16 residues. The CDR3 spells CASSLGLAEFQETQYF. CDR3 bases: TGTGCCAGCAGCCTCGGACTAGCGGAGTTCCAAGAGACCCAGTACTTC.

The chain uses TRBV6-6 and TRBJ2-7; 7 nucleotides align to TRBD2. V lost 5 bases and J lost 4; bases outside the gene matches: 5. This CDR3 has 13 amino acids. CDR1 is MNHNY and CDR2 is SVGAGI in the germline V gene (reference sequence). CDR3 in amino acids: CASSPAGVYEQYF. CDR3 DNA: TGTGCCAGCAGTCCCGCGGGAGTGTACGAGCAGTACTTC.

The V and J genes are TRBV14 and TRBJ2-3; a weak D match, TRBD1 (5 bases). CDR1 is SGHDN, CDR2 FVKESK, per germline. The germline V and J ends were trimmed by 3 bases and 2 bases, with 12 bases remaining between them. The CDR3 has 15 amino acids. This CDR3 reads CASSQGRWATDTQYF. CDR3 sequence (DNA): TGTGCCAGCAGCCAGGGGCGTTGGGCCACAGATACGCAGTATTTT.

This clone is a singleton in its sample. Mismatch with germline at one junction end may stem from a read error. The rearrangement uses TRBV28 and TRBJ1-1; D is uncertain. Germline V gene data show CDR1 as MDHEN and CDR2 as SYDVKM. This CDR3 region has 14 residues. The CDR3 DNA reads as TGTGCCAGCAGACGTACCTCCTCGAGCGCTGAACCTTTCTTT. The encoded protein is CASRRTSSSAEPFF.

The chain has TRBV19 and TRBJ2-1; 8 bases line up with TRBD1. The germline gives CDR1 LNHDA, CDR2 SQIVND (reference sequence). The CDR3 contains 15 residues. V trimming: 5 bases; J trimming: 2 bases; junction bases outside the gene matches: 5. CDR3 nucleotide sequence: TGTGCCAGTAGTCCAGGGGGCACCACCTACAATGAGCAGTTCTTC. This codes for CASSPGGTTYNEQFF.

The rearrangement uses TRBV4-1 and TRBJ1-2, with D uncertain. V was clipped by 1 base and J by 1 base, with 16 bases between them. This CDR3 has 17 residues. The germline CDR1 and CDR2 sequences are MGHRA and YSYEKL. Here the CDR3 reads CASSQGPATTYNYGYTF. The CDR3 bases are TGCGCCAGCAGCCAAGGTCCAGCTACTACTTATAACTATGGCTACACCTTC.

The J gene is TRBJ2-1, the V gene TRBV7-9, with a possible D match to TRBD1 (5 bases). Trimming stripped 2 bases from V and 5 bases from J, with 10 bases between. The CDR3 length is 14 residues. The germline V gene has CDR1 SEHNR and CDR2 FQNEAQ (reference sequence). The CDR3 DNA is TGTGCCAGCAGCTTACTTGACAGAGACAATGAGCAGTTCTTC. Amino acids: CASSLLDRDNEQFF. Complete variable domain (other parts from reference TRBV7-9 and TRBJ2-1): DTGVSQNPRHKITKRGQNVTFRCDPISEHNRLYWYRQTLGQGPEFLTYFQNEAQLEKSRLLSDRFSAERPKGSFSTLEIQRTEQGDSAMYLCASSLLDRDNEQFFGPGTRLTVL.

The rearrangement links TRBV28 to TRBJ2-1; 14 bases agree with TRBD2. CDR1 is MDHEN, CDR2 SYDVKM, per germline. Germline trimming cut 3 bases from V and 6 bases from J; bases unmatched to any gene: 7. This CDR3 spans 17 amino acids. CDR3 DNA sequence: TGTGCCAGCAGTTTTCCAACCGGGACTAGCGGGAGCAATGAGCAGTTCTTC. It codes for CASSFPTGTSGSNEQFF.

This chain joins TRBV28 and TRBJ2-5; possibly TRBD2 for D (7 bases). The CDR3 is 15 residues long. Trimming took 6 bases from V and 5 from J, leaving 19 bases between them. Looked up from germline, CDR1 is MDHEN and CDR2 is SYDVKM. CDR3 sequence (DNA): TGTGCCAGCAGCCTGGGGGGGGCGCGAGCGGAGACCCAGTACTTC. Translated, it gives CASSLGGARAETQYF.

CDR3 bases: TGTGCCACCCGGGCGGGAGGGCCGACCGGGGAGCTGTTTTTT. Its protein is CATRAGGPTGELFF. The gene calls are TRBV28 and TRBJ2-2, with TRBD2 identical over 9 bases. Germline V gene data show CDR1 as MDHEN and CDR2 as SYDVKM. The V gene end was trimmed by 10 bases and the J gene end by 5 bases; junction bases not matched to a gene: 8. The CDR3 runs 14 residues.

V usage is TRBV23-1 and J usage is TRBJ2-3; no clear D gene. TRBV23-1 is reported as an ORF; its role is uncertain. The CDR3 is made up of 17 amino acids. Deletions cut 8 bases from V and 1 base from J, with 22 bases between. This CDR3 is CASLPLKASPGTDTQYF. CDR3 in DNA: TGCGCCAGCTTACCTCTAAAAGCGTCTCCGGGCACAGATACGCAGTATTTT.

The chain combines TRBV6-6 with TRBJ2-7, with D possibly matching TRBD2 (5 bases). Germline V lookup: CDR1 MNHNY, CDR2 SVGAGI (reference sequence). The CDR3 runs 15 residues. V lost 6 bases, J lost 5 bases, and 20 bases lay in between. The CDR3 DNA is TGTGCCAGCAGCCCAAGCGGCACTAGTACCCACGAGCAGTACTTC. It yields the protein CASSPSGTSTHEQYF.

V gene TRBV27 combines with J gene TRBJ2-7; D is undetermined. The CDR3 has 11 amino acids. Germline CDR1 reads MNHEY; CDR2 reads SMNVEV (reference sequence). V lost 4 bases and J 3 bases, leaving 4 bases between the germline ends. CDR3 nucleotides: TGTGCCAGCAGTTACGGCTACGAGCAGTACTTC. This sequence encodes CASSYGYEQYF.

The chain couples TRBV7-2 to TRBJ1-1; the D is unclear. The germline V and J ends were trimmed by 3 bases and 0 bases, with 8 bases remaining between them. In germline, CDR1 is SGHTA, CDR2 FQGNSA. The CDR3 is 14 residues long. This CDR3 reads CASSFSPMNTEAFF. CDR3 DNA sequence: TGTGCCAGCAGCTTTTCTCCCATGAACACTGAAGCTTTCTTT.

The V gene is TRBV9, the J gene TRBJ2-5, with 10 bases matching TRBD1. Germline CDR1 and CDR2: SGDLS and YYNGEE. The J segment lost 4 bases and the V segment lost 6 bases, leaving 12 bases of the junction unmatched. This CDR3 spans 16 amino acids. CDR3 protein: CASTPRGQGFRETQYF. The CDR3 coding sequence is TGTGCCAGCACTCCCAGGGGACAGGGGTTCCGAGAGACCCAGTACTTC.

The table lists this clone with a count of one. The CDR3 DNA reads as TGTGCCATCAGGGGCGTGGGGAGCGGAGCCCCCTACGAGCAGTACTTC. Translating gives CAIRGVGSGAPYEQYF. The chain combines TRBV10-3 with TRBJ2-7, with D possibly TRBD2 on 5 matching bases. V lost 6 bases and J lost 2, with 20 bases in between. The germline gives CDR1 ENHRY, CDR2 SYGVKD. This CDR3 region has 16 residues.

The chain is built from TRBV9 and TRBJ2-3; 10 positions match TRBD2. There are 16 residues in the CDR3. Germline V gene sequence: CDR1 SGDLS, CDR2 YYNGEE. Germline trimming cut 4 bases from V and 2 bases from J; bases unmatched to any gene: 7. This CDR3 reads CASSSFGTSDTDTQYF. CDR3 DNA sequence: TGTGCCAGCAGCTCCTTCGGGACTAGCGACACAGATACGCAGTATTTT.

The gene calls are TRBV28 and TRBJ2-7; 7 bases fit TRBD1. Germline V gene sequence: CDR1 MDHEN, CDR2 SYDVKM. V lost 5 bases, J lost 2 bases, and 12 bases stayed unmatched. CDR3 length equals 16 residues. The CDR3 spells CASSSRQGSSTYEQYF. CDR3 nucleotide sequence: TGTGCCAGCAGTAGCCGACAGGGATCCTCAACCTACGAGCAGTACTTC.

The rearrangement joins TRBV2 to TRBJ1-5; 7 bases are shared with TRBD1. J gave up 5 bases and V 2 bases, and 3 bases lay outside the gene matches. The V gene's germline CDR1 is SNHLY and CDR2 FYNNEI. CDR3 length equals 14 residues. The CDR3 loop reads CASSEQGEDQPQHF. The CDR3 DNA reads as TGTGCCAGCAGTGAACAGGGGGAAGATCAGCCCCAGCATTTT. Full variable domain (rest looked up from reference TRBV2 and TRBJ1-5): EPEVTQTPSHQVTQMGQEVILRCVPISNHLYFYWYRQILGQKVEFLVSFYNNEISEKSEIFDDQFSVERPDGSNFTLKIRSTKLEDSAMYFCASSEQGEDQPQHFGDGTRLSIL.